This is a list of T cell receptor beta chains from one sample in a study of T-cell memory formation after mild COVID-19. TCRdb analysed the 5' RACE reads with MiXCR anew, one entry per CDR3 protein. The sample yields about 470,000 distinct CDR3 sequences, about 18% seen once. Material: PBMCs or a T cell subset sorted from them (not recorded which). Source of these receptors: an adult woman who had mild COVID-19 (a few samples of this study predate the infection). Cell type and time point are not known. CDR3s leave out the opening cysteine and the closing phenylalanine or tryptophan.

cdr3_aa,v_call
ASSGQRGGQNEQF,TRBV2
ASSVGRISNQPQH,TRBV19
ASMDLRTEAF,TRBV7-9
ASSTQGELF,TRBV9
AWSIILGYTFTDTQY,TRBV30
ASSPRATYEQY,TRBV12-3/TRBV12-4
ASSQAEGLRHEQY,TRBV5-1
ASSLKRSYEQY,TRBV7-9
ASSSNTAGNTIY,TRBV12-3/TRBV12-4
ASRWTGTVTGELF,TRBV2
ASSRGTSGLTDTQY,TRBV5-1
ASSLKLGTSRTDTQY,TRBV11-2
ASSPADEGGGYT,TRBV5-1
ASSLAGTSGSSYEQY,TRBV27
SAAGSGGFGEQF,TRBV20-1
ASSGGWNTEAF,TRBV9
ASSGPLNTEAF,TRBV9
ASSGTGGVTGELF,TRBV7-6
ASSQGQMETQY,TRBV4-2
AWSGHRGRAF,TRBV30
ASTQGPSGVDNEQF,TRBV7-6
ASARGPYTGELF,TRBV7-9
ASILAGTSVSHLY,TRBV13
ASTPGGRSYEQY,TRBV28
ATSDPRDSPYEQY,TRBV24-1
ASSRGQVRSYEQY,TRBV12-3/TRBV12-4
SVEDPRGEGGYT,TRBV29-1
SAITGADTQY,TRBV20-1
ASRQQSNEQF,TRBV6-1
ASSFGSGYGYT,TRBV5-6
ATSALAGQGDTQY,TRBV24-1
ASRIGNTEAF,TRBV12-3/TRBV12-4
ASSVFQGNYGYT,TRBV9
ASSYSGQNQPQH,TRBV6-6
ASSLSGGSTKNIQY,TRBV5-1
ASSAGFHEQF,TRBV7-6
ASSTPGRPSYEQY,TRBV7-9
ASSNRDKLYEQY,TRBV18
SARGEGRPFYEAF,TRBV20-1
ASGQGGKAGNTIY,TRBV6-2/TRBV6-3
SVEAYRAVNTQY,TRBV29-1
SATSPLGLARSSYNEQF,TRBV29-1
SARLAATGELF,TRBV20-1
ASSSQWGGENTGELF,TRBV11-3
ASSSGRGQPGELF,TRBV7-8
ASSTRPGGLNTEAF,TRBV7-2
ASSYGGITYEQY,TRBV6-2/TRBV6-3
ASSQVSGVLYEQY,TRBV14
ASSPAGGNTEAF,TRBV12-3/TRBV12-4
ASSDGIAGQPQH,TRBV2